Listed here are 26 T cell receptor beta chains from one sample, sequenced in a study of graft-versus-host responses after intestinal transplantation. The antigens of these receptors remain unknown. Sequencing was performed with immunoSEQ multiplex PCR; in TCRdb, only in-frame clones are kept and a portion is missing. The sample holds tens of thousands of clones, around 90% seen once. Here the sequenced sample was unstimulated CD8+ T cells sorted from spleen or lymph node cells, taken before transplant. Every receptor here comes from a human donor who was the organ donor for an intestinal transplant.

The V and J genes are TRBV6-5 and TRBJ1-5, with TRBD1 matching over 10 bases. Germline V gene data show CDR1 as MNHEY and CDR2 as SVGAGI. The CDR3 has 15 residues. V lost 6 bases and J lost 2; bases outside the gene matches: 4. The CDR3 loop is CASRPGTGGNQPQHF. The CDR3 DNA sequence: TGTGCCAGCAGGCCCGGGACAGGGGGCAATCAGCCCCAGCATTTT.

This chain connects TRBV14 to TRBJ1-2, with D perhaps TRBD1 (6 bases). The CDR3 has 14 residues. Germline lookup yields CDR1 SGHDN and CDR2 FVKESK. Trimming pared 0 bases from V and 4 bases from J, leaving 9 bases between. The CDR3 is CASSQDNRAYGYTF. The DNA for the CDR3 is TGTGCCAGCAGCCAAGATAACAGGGCCTATGGCTACACCTTC.

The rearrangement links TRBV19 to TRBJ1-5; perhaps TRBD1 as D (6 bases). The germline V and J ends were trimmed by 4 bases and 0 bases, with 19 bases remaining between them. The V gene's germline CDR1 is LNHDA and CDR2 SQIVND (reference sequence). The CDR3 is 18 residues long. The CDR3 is CASSKSWTESNSNQPQHF. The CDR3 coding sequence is TGTGCCAGTAGTAAAAGCTGGACAGAGAGTAATAGCAATCAGCCCCAGCATTTT.

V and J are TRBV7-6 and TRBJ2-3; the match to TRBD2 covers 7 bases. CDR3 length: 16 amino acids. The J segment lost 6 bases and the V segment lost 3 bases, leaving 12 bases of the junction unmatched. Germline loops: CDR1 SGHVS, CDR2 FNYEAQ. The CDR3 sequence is CASSFSAGVWGDTQYF. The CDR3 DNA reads TGTGCCAGCAGCTTTTCGGCGGGAGTATGGGGGGATACGCAGTATTTT.

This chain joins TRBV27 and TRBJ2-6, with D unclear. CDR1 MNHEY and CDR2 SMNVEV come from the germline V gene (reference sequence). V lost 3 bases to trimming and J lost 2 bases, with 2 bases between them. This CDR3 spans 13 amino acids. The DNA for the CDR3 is TGTGCCAGCAGTTTCGCTGGGGCCAACGTCCTGACTTTC. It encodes CASSFAGANVLTF.

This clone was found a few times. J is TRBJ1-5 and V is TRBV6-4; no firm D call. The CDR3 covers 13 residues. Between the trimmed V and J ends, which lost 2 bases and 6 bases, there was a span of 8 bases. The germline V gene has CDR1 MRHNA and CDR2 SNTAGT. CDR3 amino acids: CASSDGRGQPQHF. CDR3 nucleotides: TGTGCCAGCAGTGACGGGCGGGGTCAGCCCCAGCATTTT.

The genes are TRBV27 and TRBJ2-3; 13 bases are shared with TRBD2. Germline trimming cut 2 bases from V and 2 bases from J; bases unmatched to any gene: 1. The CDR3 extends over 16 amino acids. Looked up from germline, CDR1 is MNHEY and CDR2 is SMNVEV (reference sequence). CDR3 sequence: CASSLGLAGVTDTQYF. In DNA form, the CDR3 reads TGTGCCAGCAGTTTAGGACTAGCGGGGGTCACAGATACGCAGTATTTT.

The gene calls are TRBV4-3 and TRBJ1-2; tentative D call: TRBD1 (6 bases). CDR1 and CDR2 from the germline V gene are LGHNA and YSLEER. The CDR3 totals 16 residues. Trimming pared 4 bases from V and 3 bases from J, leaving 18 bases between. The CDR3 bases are TGCGCCAGCAGCCCCCTTATGGGAGGGGGAGACTATGGCTACACCTTC. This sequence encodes CASSPLMGGGDYGYTF.

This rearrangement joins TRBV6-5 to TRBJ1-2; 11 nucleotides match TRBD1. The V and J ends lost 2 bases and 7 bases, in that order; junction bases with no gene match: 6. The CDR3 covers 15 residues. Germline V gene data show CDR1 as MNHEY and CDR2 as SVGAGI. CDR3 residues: CASSYEDRGHSGYTF. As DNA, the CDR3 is TGTGCCAGCAGTTACGAGGACAGGGGGCACTCTGGCTACACCTTC.

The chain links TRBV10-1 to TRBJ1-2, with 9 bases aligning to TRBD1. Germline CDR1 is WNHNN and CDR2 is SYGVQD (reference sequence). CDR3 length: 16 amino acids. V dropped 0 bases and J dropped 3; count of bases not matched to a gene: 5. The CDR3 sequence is CASSESLRQGDYGYTF. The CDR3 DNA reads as TGCGCCAGCAGTGAGTCTTTGAGACAGGGGGACTATGGCTACACCTTC.

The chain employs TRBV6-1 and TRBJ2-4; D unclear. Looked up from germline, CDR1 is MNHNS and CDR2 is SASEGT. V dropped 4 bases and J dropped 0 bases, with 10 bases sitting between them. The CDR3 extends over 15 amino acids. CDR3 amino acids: CASSVQPAAKNIQYF. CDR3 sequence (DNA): TGTGCCAGCAGTGTACAGCCGGCAGCCAAAAACATTCAGTACTTC.

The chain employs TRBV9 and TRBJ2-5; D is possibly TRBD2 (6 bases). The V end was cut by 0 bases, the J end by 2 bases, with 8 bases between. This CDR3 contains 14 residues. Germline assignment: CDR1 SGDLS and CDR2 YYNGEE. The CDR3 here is CASSVAGVQETQYF. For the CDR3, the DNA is TGTGCCAGCAGCGTAGCGGGGGTACAAGAGACCCAGTACTTC.

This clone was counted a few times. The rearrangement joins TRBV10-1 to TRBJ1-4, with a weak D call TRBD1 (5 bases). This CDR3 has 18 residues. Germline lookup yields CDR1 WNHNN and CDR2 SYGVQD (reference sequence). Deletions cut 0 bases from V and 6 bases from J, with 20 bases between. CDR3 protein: CASSESTPGGGDHEKLFF. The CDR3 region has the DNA TGCGCCAGCAGTGAGTCGACTCCTGGTGGAGGGGATCATGAAAAACTGTTTTTT.

Here the CDR3 reads CASSFGLAWGELFF. The CDR3 DNA reads as TGTGCCAGCAGTTTTGGACTAGCGTGGGGGGAGCTGTTTTTT. The V and J genes are TRBV27 and TRBJ2-2; 9 positions agree with TRBD2. V lost 3 bases, J lost 8 bases, and 4 bases stayed unmatched. Germline V lookup: CDR1 MNHEY, CDR2 SMNVEV (reference sequence). This CDR3 is built from 14 residues.

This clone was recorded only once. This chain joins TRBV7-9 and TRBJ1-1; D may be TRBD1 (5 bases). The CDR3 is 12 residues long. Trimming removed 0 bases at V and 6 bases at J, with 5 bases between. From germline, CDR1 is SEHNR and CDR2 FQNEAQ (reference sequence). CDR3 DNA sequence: TGTGCCAGCAGCTTAGCAGGGGCTGAAGCTTTCTTT. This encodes CASSLAGAEAFF.

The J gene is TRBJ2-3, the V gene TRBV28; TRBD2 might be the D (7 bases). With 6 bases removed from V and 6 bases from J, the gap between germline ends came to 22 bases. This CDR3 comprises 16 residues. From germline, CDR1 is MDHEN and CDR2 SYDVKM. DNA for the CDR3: TGTGCCAGCAGCCCCCTGGAGGGGGGGGCCGGCGATACGCAGTATTTT. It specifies CASSPLEGGAGDTQYF.

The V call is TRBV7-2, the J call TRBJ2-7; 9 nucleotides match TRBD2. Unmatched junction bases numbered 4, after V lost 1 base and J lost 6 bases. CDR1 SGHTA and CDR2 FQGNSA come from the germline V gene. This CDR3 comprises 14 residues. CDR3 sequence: CASSLGGGDVEQYV. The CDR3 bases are TGTGCCAGCAGCTTAGGCGGGGGGGATGTCGAGCAGTACGTC.

CDR3 coding DNA: TGTGCCTGGAGCGAAAAGCCCCTAGCGGGGAGTGCATGCACAGATACGCAGTATTTT. Its translation is CAWSEKPLAGSACTDTQYF. V is TRBV30 and J is TRBJ2-3; 9 bases match TRBD2. The trim removed 3 bases at V and 1 base at J, leaving 17 bases unmatched. Germline lookup yields CDR1 GTSNPN and CDR2 SVGIG (reference sequence). The CDR3 totals 19 residues.

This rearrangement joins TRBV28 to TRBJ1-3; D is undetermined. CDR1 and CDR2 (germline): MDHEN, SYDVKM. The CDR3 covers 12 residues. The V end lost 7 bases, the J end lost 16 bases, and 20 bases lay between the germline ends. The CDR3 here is CASTTRSGDGYF. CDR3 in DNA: TGTGCCAGCACAACAAGGAGCGGGGATGGCTATTTT.

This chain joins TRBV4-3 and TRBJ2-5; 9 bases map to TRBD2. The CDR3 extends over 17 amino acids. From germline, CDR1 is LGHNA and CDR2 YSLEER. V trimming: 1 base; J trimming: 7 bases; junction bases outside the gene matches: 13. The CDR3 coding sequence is TGCGCCAGCAGCCAAGTAGGAATAGCGGGGGTTGGAGGGACCCAGTACTTC. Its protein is CASSQVGIAGVGGTQYF.

The chain's CDR3 is CATSREPTVSTDTQYF. CDR3 nucleotides: TGTGCCACCAGCAGAGAACCTACCGTTAGCACAGATACGCAGTATTTT. V gene TRBV15 combines with J gene TRBJ2-3; D unresolved. In germline, CDR1 is LNHNV, CDR2 YYDKDF (reference sequence). This CDR3 has 16 amino acids. V was trimmed by 0 bases and J by 0 bases, leaving 10 bases between them.

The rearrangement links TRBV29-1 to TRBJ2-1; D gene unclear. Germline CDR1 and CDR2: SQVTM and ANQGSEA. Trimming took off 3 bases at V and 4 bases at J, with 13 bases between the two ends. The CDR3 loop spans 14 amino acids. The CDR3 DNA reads TGCAGCGTTGATGGCACCACGATTTACAATGAGCAGTTCTTC. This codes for CSVDGTTIYNEQFF.

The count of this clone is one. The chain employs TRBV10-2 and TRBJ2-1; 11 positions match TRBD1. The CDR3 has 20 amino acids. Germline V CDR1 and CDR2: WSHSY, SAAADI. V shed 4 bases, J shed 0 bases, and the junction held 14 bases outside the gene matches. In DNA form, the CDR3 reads TGCGCCAGCAGTGGGGGACAGGGGGAGTTCCTACTGAGCTCCTACAATGAGCAGTTCTTC. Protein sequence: CASSGGQGEFLLSSYNEQFF.

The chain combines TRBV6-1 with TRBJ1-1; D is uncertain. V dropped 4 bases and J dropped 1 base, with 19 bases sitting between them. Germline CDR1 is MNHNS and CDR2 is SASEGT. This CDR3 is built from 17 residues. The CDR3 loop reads CASSVHWRDSGNTEAFF. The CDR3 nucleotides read TGTGCCAGCAGTGTTCATTGGAGGGATAGCGGGAACACTGAAGCTTTCTTT.

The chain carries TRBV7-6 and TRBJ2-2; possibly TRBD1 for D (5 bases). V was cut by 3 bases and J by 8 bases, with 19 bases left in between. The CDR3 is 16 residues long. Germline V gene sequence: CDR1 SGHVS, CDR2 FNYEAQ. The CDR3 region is CASSLGRLVVSGELFF. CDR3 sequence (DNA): TGTGCCAGCAGCTTGGGGCGGCTAGTAGTCTCGGGGGAGCTGTTTTTT.

The CDR3 reads CALGLLPLGDTQYF. CDR3 bases: TGTGCCCTCGGACTACTTCCCCTAGGAGATACGCAGTATTTT. The chain is built from TRBV2 and TRBJ2-3; TRBD2 might be the D (6 bases). V was pared by 11 bases and J by 5 bases, with 20 bases between. The CDR3 extends over 14 amino acids. CDR1 and CDR2 from the germline V gene are SNHLY and FYNNEI.